This passage covers 7 T cell receptor beta chains from one sample sequenced in a study of T-cell reconstitution after alpha-beta-depleted transplantation in children. TCRbeta library preparation incorporated unique molecular identifiers. MiXCR, applied by TCRdb to the PCR reads, yields one record per CDR3 protein. The sample has about 350,000 distinct CDR3 sequences, 10% to 15% seen once. Sequences were derived from PBMCs, sampled from the stem cell graft. These receptor sequences come from a human donor who donated a stem cell graft to a child with Fanconi anemia.

This clonotype was seen at least ten times. The V and J genes are TRBV20-1 and TRBJ2-5; D call uncertain. Germline V CDR1 and CDR2: DFQATT, SNEGSKA (reference sequence). Trimming shortened V by 0 bases and J by 5 bases, and 13 bases separated the two germline ends. This CDR3 comprises 14 residues. The CDR3 loop is CSARDRSSQETQYF. As DNA, the CDR3 is TGCAGTGCTAGAGATCGCTCGTCCCAGGAGACCCAGTACTTC.

This clonotype turned up a few times. V usage is TRBV5-1 and J usage is TRBJ2-3; no clear D gene. Germline values: CDR1 SGHRS, CDR2 YFSETQ. CDR3 length: 14 amino acids. Trimming stripped 0 bases from V and 5 bases from J, with 10 bases between. The CDR3 region is CASSLAVAGDTQYF. In DNA form, the CDR3 reads TGCGCCAGCAGCTTGGCAGTAGCAGGAGATACGCAGTATTTT.

V and J are TRBV12-3 or TRBV12-4 and TRBJ2-7; the D is unclear. The V and J ends lost 4 bases and 4 bases respectively, with 11 bases between them. The CDR3 is 13 residues long. CDR3 DNA sequence: TGTGCCAGCAGTTCAAGAACGGTGTACGAGCAGTACTTC. Amino acids: CASSSRTVYEQYF.

With regard to this clonotype: The CDR3 carries no conserved terminal phenylalanine or tryptophan, so it likely arises from a read error. The chain carries TRBV10-3 and TRBJ2-3; 9 bases line up with TRBD1. The germline V gene has CDR1 ENHRY and CDR2 SYGVKD. CDR3 length equals 15 residues. Trimming removed 0 bases from V and 4 bases from J; junction bases left unmatched: 2. This chain's CDR3 is CAISESGTGSDTQYC. In DNA form, the CDR3 reads TGTGCCATCAGTGAGTCCGGGACAGGGTCAGATACGCAGTATTGT.

This clonotype was seen many times. In DNA, the CDR3 is TGTGCCAGCAGTCGAGTACAGGGGGGGGTCCTGACTTTC. This gives the protein CASSRVQGGVLTF. This chain joins TRBV7-3 and TRBJ2-6; D is perhaps TRBD1 (8 bases). Trimming removed 6 bases at V and 13 bases at J, with 16 bases between. CDR1 and CDR2 (germline): SGHTA, FQGTGA. The CDR3 spans 13 residues.

This clonotype occurred a few times. This chain links TRBV24-1 with TRBJ2-2; 10 bases are shared with TRBD1. Germline V CDR1 and CDR2: KGHDR, SFDVKD. The CDR3 covers 17 residues. J lost 4 bases, V lost 3 bases, and 7 bases had no gene match. The CDR3 is CATSDPPGQGTTGELFF. In DNA form, the CDR3 reads TGTGCCACCAGTGATCCTCCGGGACAGGGGACCACCGGGGAGCTGTTTTTT.

This clonotype was observed at least ten times. CDR3 in amino acids: CASSLGPSRTQYF. The CDR3 DNA reads as TGTGCCAGCAGCTTAGGCCCGAGTCGGACCCAGTACTTC. The chain couples TRBV7-2 to TRBJ2-5; D gene ambiguous. The ends were cut back, 1 base at V and 7 bases at J, with 10 bases in the middle. The germline V gene has CDR1 SGHTA and CDR2 FQGNSA. The CDR3 is 13 amino acids. Looking up the rest from reference TRBV7-2 and TRBJ2-5 gives the full variable domain: GAGVSQSPSNKVTEKGKDVELRCDPISGHTALYWYRQSLGQGLEFLIYFQGNSAPDKSGLPSDRFSAERTGGSVSTLTIQRTQQEDSAVYLCASSLGPSRTQYFGPGTRLLVL.